The clone carrying this T cell receptor (beta chain) was observed many times. This CDR3 is built from 14 residues. From germline, CDR1 is LNHDA and CDR2 SQIVND (reference sequence). V was cut by 5 bases and J by 2 bases, with 13 bases left in between. Amplification yielded TCR beta CDR3 regions, with RNA transcripts as the source. The HTBI primer set was used in a first-round RT-PCR of the TCR CDR3. TCRdb ran MiXCR on the multiplex PCR reads and lists one entry per CDR3 protein. Of about 680,000 distinct CDR3 sequences listed, about a third are singletons. The sample comes from a study of T cells in Graves' hyperthyroidism and ophthalmopathy.

This receptor was obtained from a woman between 40 and 50 years old with Graves' hyperthyroidism. The sample was blood. This chain connects TRBV19 to TRBJ2-7, with a weak D call TRBD1 (6 bases). The CDR3 sequence: CASSRDTGTYEQYF. The DNA of the CDR3 is TGTGCCAGTAGTCGGGACACCGGTACCTACGAGCAGTACTTC.